One sample yielded the 23 T cell receptor beta chains listed below, sequenced in a study of blood T cell repertoires in COVID-19. The table came from immunoSEQ multiplex PCR; TCRdb's copy has only in-frame clones and leaves some out. The table shows around 300,000 clones, with about 87% occurring only once. Sequencing input: PBMCs or T cells enriched from blood (not recorded which). The receptors here all came from a woman aged 45-59 years who had recovered from COVID-19.

The J gene is TRBJ1-2, the V gene TRBV6-4, with D maybe TRBD1 (5 bases). V was clipped by 2 bases and J by 9 bases, with 13 bases between them. Germline CDR1 reads MRHNA; CDR2 reads SNTAGT. The CDR3 covers 13 residues. The CDR3 DNA reads TGTGCCAGCAGTGACGGTAACAGGAATCGCTACACCTTC. Translated, it gives CASSDGNRNRYTF.

CDR3 loop: CSVDLLAGVGSTDTQYF. The CDR3 DNA sequence: TGCAGCGTTGATCTCCTAGCGGGCGTTGGTAGCACAGATACGCAGTATTTT. V gene TRBV29-1 combines with J gene TRBJ2-3, with 8 bases matching TRBD2. Germline trimming cut 3 bases from V and 0 bases from J; bases unmatched to any gene: 11. CDR3 size: 17 residues. Germline CDR1 and CDR2: SQVTM and ANQGSEA.

V and J are TRBV6-2 or TRBV6-3 and TRBJ2-1; 7 positions match TRBD1. In germline, CDR1 is MNHEY, CDR2 SVGEGT. The CDR3 runs to 15 residues. V lost 2 bases and J lost 5; bases outside the gene matches: 6. CDR3: CASSYPTGFDNEQFF. For the CDR3, the DNA is TGTGCCAGCAGTTACCCGACAGGGTTTGACAATGAGCAGTTCTTC.

This clone was observed a handful of times. The chain has TRBV28 and TRBJ1-1; D is unclear. The CDR3 totals 13 residues. Germline-derived CDR1 and CDR2 are MDHEN and SYDVKM. Trimming took 6 bases from V and 9 from J, leaving 17 bases between them. The CDR3 sequence: CASSHRREVKAFF. The CDR3 DNA reads as TGTGCCAGCAGCCACCGCCGCGAGGTTAAAGCTTTCTTT.

The chain recombines TRBV9 with TRBJ2-7, with 9 bases that match TRBD2. The germline gives CDR1 SGDLS, CDR2 YYNGEE. The V and J ends lost 0 bases and 2 bases, in that order; junction bases with no gene match: 3. The CDR3 runs to 15 residues. This CDR3 is CASSVAGTSTYEQYF. The CDR3 nucleotides read TGTGCCAGCAGCGTAGCCGGGACTAGCACCTACGAGCAGTACTTC.

The table lists this clone with a count of one. The rearrangement links TRBV6-5 to TRBJ1-3; 7 positions agree with TRBD1. The CDR3 sequence is 14 residues long. Germline V gene lookup returns CDR1 MNHEY and CDR2 SVGAGI. The junction had 4 bases not matched to a gene; V was cut back by 6 bases and J by 2 bases. The CDR3 region is CASSNRGAGNTIYF. The CDR3, as DNA: TGTGCCAGCAGCAACAGGGGAGCTGGAAACACCATATATTTT.

This sequence joins TRBV5-4 and TRBJ2-1; 8 bases line up with TRBD1. V gave up 0 bases and J gave up 9 bases; unmatched junction bases: 5. The CDR3 runs to 14 residues. The V gene's germline CDR1 is SGHNT and CDR2 YYREEE (reference sequence). In DNA form, the CDR3 reads TGTGCCAGCAGCTTGGGGCAGGGGGCATTTGAGCAGTTCTTC. Protein sequence: CASSLGQGAFEQFF. The variable domain in full, completed from reference TRBV5-4 and TRBJ2-1, reads ETGVTQSPTHLIKTRGQQVTLRCSSQSGHNTVSWYQQALGQGPQFIFQYYREEENGRGNFPPRFSGLQFPNYSSELNVNALELDDSALYLCASSLGQGAFEQFFGPGTRLTVL.

The sample holds one count of this clone. V usage is TRBV28 and J usage is TRBJ2-7, with 10 bases matching TRBD1. Per germline, CDR1 MDHEN and CDR2 SYDVKM. Trimming took 8 bases from V and 7 from J; bases not matched to a gene: 14. CDR3 size: 15 residues. CDR3 nucleotide sequence: TGTGCCAGCTACACGACCGGGACAGGGGCTGGGGAGCAGTACTTC. This encodes CASYTTGTGAGEQYF.

V and J are TRBV18 and TRBJ2-6; 9 bases line up with TRBD1. The CDR3 consists of 16 residues. Germline V gives CDR1 KGHSH, CDR2 LQKENI. The V segment lost 5 bases and the J segment 3 bases; nucleotides outside the gene matches: 5. DNA for the CDR3: TGTGCCAGCTCATCTTGGACAGGGGATGGGGCCAACGTCCTGACTTTC. Its translation: CASSSWTGDGANVLTF.

The V gene is TRBV28, the J gene TRBJ2-1; 7 bases fit TRBD2. J gave up 6 bases and V 4 bases, and 15 bases lay outside the gene matches. CDR3 size: 17 residues. Germline V gene lookup returns CDR1 MDHEN and CDR2 SYDVKM. The CDR3 is CASSYFLGGGRPNEQFF. In DNA form, the CDR3 reads TGTGCCAGCAGTTATTTTCTGGGGGGAGGGAGGCCCAATGAGCAGTTCTTC.

The gene calls are TRBV29-1 and TRBJ2-5, with TRBD2 matching 11 bases. Germline V gives CDR1 SQVTM, CDR2 ANQGSEA. The CDR3 sequence is 15 residues long. The V and J ends lost 6 bases and 4 bases, in that order; junction bases with no gene match: 10. This CDR3 is CSVGLAVRIVETQYF. The CDR3 DNA follows: TGCAGCGTGGGACTAGCGGTGAGGATCGTAGAGACCCAGTACTTC.

The chain links TRBV3-1 (or the pseudogene TRBV3-2) to TRBJ1-6; D not resolved. V lost 1 base and J 6 bases, leaving 7 bases between the germline ends. Germline V gives CDR1 LGHDT, CDR2 YNNKEL (reference sequence). The CDR3 length is 14 residues. CDR3 sequence (DNA): TGTGCCAGCAGCCAAGGTAGTCCTAATTCACCCCTCCACTTT. Its protein product is CASSQGSPNSPLHF.

The rearrangement links TRBV9 to TRBJ2-1; 8 positions match TRBD2. The CDR3 sequence is 15 residues long. V lost 0 bases, J lost 3 bases, and 2 bases stayed unmatched. The germline V gene encodes CDR1 SGDLS and CDR2 YYNGEE. DNA for the CDR3: TGTGCCAGCAGCGTAGCCGGGAGGGGCTACAATGAGCAGTTCTTC. Protein product: CASSVAGRGYNEQFF.

V usage is TRBV18 and J usage is TRBJ2-1; 8 nucleotides match TRBD2. The CDR3 runs 14 residues. V was pared by 3 bases and J by 7 bases, with 5 bases of the junction left unmatched. CDR1 is KGHSH, CDR2 LQKENI, per germline. CDR3 in DNA: TGTGCCAGCTCACCGACAATAGCGGGGAATGAGCAGTTCTTC. The encoded protein is CASSPTIAGNEQFF.

This CDR3 is CASSQGLAGVYNEQFF. The CDR3 DNA reads TGCGCCAGCAGCCAAGGACTAGCGGGGGTCTACAATGAGCAGTTCTTC. The gene calls are TRBV4-3 and TRBJ2-1, with TRBD2 matching 12 bases. The CDR3 totals 16 residues. The germline V gene has CDR1 LGHNA and CDR2 YSLEER. The V gene end was trimmed by 1 base and the J gene end by 3 bases; junction bases not matched to a gene: 1.

The V gene is TRBV9, the J gene TRBJ2-1, with 7 nucleotides matching TRBD1. The CDR3 has 12 amino acids. V shed 3 bases and J 12 bases; nucleotides not matched to a gene: 6. The germline V gene encodes CDR1 SGDLS and CDR2 YYNGEE. In DNA, the CDR3 is TGTGCCAGCAGCGGGGACAGTTTGGGGCAGTTCTTC. Translating it yields CASSGDSLGQFF. Full variable domain (rest looked up from reference TRBV9 and TRBJ2-1): DSGVTQTPKHLITATGQRVTLRCSPRSGDLSVYWYQQSLDQGLQFLIQYYNGEERAKGNILERFSAQQFPDLHSELNLSSLELGDSALYFCASSGDSLGQFFGPGTRLTVL.

The rearrangement links TRBV4-2 to TRBJ1-1; D call uncertain. Germline CDR1 reads LGHNA; CDR2 reads YNFKEQ. V lost 3 bases and J lost 2, with 10 bases in between. The CDR3 has 14 amino acids. CDR3 in DNA: TGTGCCAGCAGCCAGCTACAGCCTAACACTGAAGCTTTCTTT. Translated, it gives CASSQLQPNTEAFF.

The chain recombines TRBV19 with TRBJ2-2; maybe TRBD2 (5 bases). Looked up from germline, CDR1 is LNHDA and CDR2 is SQIVND (reference sequence). The CDR3 contains 16 residues. V was clipped by 3 bases and J by 5 bases, with 16 bases between them. Written as DNA, the CDR3 is TGTGCCAGTAGTATCGACTATACCCGAGTTACCGGGGAGCTGTTTTTT. It translates to CASSIDYTRVTGELFF.

This clone appeared a few times. The same CDR3 is also encoded by other DNA sequences in this sample. The CDR3 loop reads CASSFVSSYNSPLHF. The DNA of the CDR3 is TGTGCCAGCAGCTTTGTGAGCTCCTATAATTCACCCCTCCACTTT. The chain is built from TRBV11-2 and TRBJ1-6; D is ambiguous. Trimming took 3 bases from V and 0 from J, leaving 6 bases between them. CDR3 size: 15 residues. Germline V gives CDR1 SGHAT, CDR2 FQNNGV. The variable domain in full, with the rest retrieved from reference TRBV11-2 and TRBJ1-6, is EAGVAQSPRYKIIEKRQSVAFWCNPISGHATLYWYQQILGQGPKLLIQFQNNGVVDDSQLPKDRFSAERLKGVDSTLKIQPAKLEDSAVYLCASSFVSSYNSPLHFGNGTRLTVT.

J is TRBJ1-2 and V is TRBV12-3 or TRBV12-4, with D possibly TRBD1 on 5 matching bases. CDR3 length: 13 residues. V lost 5 bases, J lost 4 bases, and 11 bases lay in between. Here the CDR3 reads CASSDQGVYGYTF. Here the CDR3 DNA reads TGTGCCAGCAGTGACCAGGGTGTCTATGGCTACACCTTC.

Only one count was recorded for this clone. V and J are TRBV28 and TRBJ1-1; D ambiguous. The V and J ends lost 4 bases and 1 base respectively, with 7 bases between them. The CDR3 is 13 amino acids. Germline CDR1 MDHEN, CDR2 SYDVKM. CDR3 protein: CASSSRSNTEAFF. The DNA of the CDR3 is TGTGCCAGCAGTTCTAGGTCGAACACTGAAGCTTTCTTT.

In DNA, the CDR3 is TGTGCCAGCAGCTCAGTGGCGGGGGCGGTCGATCAGCCCCAGCATTTT. The encoded protein is CASSSVAGAVDQPQHF. The chain recombines TRBV7-2 with TRBJ1-5; perhaps TRBD1 as D (6 bases). CDR3 length: 16 amino acids. The ends were cut back, 4 bases at V and 5 bases at J, with 18 bases in the middle. Germline values: CDR1 SGHTA, CDR2 FQGNSA.

The chain has TRBV10-3 and TRBJ1-5; 9 positions match TRBD1. CDR1 is ENHRY, CDR2 SYGVKD, per germline. The CDR3 spans 15 residues. V shed 4 bases and J 4 bases; nucleotides not matched to a gene: 5. The CDR3 region is CAISADRGDNQPQHF. CDR3 nucleotide sequence: TGTGCCATCAGTGCTGACAGGGGGGATAATCAGCCCCAGCATTTT.